This T cell receptor (beta chain) emerged from a study of Ad26.COV2.S vaccination and SARS-CoV-2 variants. Notes on the study in general: Higher spike-specific TCR breadth was found in vaccine recipients than in placebo recipients. Once vaccination had occurred, spike-specific CD8+ and CD4+ T cell responses reportedly showed substantial breadth.

CDR1 and CDR2 from the germline V gene are SNHLY and FYNNEI. The CDR3 extends over 11 amino acids. V was cut by 2 bases and J by 7 bases, with 5 bases left in between. Method: immunoSEQ multiplex PCR; TCRdb's copy keeps in-frame clones and lacks some. The sample holds some 480,000 clones; roughly nine tenths are singletons and the top ten take 10% to 15%. Treatment indicated: 15 to 20 received Ad26.COV2.S at low or high dose, single or two shots; 5 received placebo; per-sample allocation not given. Following the first vaccine or placebo injection, samples were taken on day 63. This clone turned up a few times. The antigen is undetermined.

J is TRBJ1-1 and V is TRBV2, with D hard to call. The sequence was obtained from a person aged 18-65 years who received the Ad26.COV2.S COVID-19 vaccine or a placebo. Sample: peripheral blood, taken in a trial of Ad26.COV2.S vaccine versus placebo. DNA of the CDR3: TGTGCCAGCAGTGAATATGGTGAAGCTTTCTTT. It translates to CASSEYGEAFF.